The entry that follows covers one TCR beta chain sequence. The CDR3 has 12 amino acids. Germline loops: CDR1 SEHNR, CDR2 FQNEAQ (reference sequence). Trimming removed 0 bases from V and 8 bases from J, with 7 bases in between. TCRdb passed the RT-PCR reads through MiXCR, listing each CDR3 protein once. The table shows approximately 490,000 distinct CDR3 sequences, with approximately 7.3% occurring only once. This sample is part of a study of response to subunit inactivated influenza vaccine. This clonotype was obtained from a man between 50 and 70 years old who received an inactivated influenza vaccine. V is TRBV7-9 and J is TRBJ1-2; D ambiguous. This specimen was PBMCs from blood, taken around 25 months after vaccination. Here the CDR3 reads CASSLAREGYTF. CDR3 nucleotides: TGTGCCAGCAGCTTAGCGCGGGAAGGCTACACCTTC.